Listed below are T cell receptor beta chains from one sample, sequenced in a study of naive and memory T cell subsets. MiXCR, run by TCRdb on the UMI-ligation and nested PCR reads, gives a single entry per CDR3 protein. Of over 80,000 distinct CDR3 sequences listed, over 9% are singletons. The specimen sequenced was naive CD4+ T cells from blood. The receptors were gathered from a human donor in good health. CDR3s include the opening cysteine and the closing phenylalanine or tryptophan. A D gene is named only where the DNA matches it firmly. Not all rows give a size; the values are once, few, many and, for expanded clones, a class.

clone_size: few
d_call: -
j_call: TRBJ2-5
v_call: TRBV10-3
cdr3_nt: TGTGCCATCAGTCCATTTGGCAGAGCCCAAGAGACCCAGTACTTC
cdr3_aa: CAISPFGRAQETQYF

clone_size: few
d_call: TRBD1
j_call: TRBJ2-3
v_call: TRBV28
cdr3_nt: TGTGCCAGCTTGGGACAGTACACAGATACGCAGTATTTT
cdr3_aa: CASLGQYTDTQYF

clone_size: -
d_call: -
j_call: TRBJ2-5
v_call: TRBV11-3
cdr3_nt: TGTGCCAGCTCTGACCGAGAGACCCAGTACTTC
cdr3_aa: CASSDRETQYF

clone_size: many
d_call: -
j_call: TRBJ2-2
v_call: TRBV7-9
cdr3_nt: TGTGCCAGCAGCAAAACGGGGCAGGTTCACACCGGGGAGCTGTTTTTT
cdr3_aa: CASSKTGQVHTGELFF

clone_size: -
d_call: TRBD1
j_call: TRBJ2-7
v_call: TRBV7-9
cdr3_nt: TGTGCCAGCAGCCCCGGGACAGATAAACCCTACGAGCAGTACTTC
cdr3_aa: CASSPGTDKPYEQYF

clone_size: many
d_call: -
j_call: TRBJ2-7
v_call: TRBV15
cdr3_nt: TGTGCCACCAGCAGAGGAAAAGGACGTCAGTACTTC
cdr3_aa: CATSRGKGRQYF

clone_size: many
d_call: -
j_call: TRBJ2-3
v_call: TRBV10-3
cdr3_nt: TGTGCCATCAGTGAGTCCCTGGGTAAAGACACGCAGTATTTT
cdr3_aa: CAISESLGKDTQYF

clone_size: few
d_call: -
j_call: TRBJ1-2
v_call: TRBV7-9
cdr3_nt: TGTGCCAGCAGCGATGGGGGATATGGCTACACCTTC
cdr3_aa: CASSDGGYGYTF

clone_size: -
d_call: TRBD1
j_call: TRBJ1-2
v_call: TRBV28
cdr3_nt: TGTGCCAGCAGTTCCGGGACAGCTTCCAACTATGGCTACACCTTC
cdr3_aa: CASSSGTASNYGYTF

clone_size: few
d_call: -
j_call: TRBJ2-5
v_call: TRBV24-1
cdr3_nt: TGTGCCACCAGTGACGGGAAGGTGGAGACCCAGTACTTC
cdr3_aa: CATSDGKVETQYF

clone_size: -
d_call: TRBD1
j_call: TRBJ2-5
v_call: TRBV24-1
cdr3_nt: TGTGCCACCAGTGACGGGACAGAGGAGACCCAGTACTTC
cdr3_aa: CATSDGTEETQYF

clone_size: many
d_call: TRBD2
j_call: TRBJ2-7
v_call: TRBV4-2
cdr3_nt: TGTGCCAGCAGCCAAGAAAAAATAGGACTAGCGGGTGCGCTCGAGCAGTACTTC
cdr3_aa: CASSQEKIGLAGALEQYF

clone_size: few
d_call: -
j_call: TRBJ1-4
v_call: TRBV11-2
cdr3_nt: TGTGCCAGCTGGCGGGCCGGAAGATTTTTTTTT
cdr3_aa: CASWRAGRFFF

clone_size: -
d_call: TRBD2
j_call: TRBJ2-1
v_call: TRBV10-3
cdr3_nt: TGTGCCATCAGTGGACTAGCGGGAGGGCCGACTGAGCAGTTCTTC
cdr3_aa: CAISGLAGGPTEQFF

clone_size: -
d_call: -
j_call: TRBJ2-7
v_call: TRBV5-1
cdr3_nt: TGCGCCAGCAGCTCGGGGGCGATCAGGGACGAGCAGTACTTC
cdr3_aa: CASSSGAIRDEQYF

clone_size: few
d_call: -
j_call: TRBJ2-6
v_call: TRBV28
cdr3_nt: TGTGCCAGCAGCCCCCCCCTCGGAAGCTCTGGGGCCAACGTCCTGACTTTC
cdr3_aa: CASSPPLGSSGANVLTF

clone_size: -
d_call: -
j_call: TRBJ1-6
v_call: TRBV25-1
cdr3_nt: TGTGCCAGCAGTGACGACCGGTCTAATTCACCCCTCCACTTT
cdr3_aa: CASSDDRSNSPLHF

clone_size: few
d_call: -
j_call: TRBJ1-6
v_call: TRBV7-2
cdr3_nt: TGTGCCAGCAGCTTAATGGCAGGAATTTATAATTCACCCCTCCACTTT
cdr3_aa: CASSLMAGIYNSPLHF

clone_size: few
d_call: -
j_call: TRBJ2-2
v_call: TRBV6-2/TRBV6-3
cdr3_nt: TGTGCCACCAGGGTTGAGGTCGGGGAGCTGTTTTTT
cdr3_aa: CATRVEVGELFF

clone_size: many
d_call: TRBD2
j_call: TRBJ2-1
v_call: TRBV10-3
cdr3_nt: TGTGCCATCAGATCACTAGCGGGAGAGGGCGGCTCCTACAATGAGCAGTTCTTC
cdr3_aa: CAIRSLAGEGGSYNEQFF

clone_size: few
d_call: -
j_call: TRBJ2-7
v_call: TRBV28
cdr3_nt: TGTGCCAGTGAGAGGGCGCTCCGCGGCTACGAGCAGTACTTC
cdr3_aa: CASERALRGYEQYF

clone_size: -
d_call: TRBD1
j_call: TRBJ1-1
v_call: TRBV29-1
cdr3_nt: TGCAGCGCTTACAGGGGCAGGGGCACTGAAGCTTTCTTT
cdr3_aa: CSAYRGRGTEAFF

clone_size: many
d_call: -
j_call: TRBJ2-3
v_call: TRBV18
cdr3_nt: TGTGCCAGCTCACCAAACACAGATACGCAGTATTTT
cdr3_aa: CASSPNTDTQYF

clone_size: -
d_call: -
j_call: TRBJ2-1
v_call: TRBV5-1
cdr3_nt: TGCGCCAGCACACAGGGAGAGGCCTACAATGAGCAGTTCTTC
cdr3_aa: CASTQGEAYNEQFF

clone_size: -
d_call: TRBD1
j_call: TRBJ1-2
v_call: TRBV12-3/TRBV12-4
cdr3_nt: TGTGCCAGCAGTCCCCGACAGGGAGCCGGCGGCTACACCTTC
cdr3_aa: CASSPRQGAGGYTF

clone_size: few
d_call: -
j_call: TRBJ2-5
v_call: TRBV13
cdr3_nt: TGTGCCAGCCGGATAAGGGAAGGGCAGGAGACCCAGTACTTC
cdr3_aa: CASRIREGQETQYF

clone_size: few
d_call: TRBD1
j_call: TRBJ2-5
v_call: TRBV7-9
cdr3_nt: TGTGCCAGCAGCCCCGGGACAGGGGTCCAAGAGACCCAGTACTTC
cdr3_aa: CASSPGTGVQETQYF

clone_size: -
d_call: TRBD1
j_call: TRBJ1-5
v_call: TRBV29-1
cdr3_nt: TGCAGCGTTTCTGCAGGGGGCAGGAATCAGCCCCAGCATTTT
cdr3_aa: CSVSAGGRNQPQHF

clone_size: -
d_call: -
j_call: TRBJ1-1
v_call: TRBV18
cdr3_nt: TGTGCCAGCTCACCACCGCAGGGCCGCGCCACTGAAGCTTTCTTT
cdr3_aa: CASSPPQGRATEAFF

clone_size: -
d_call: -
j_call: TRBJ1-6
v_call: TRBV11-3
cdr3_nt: TGTGCCAGCAGCACAGGAGCGGACGGTTCACCCCTCCACTTT
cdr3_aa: CASSTGADGSPLHF

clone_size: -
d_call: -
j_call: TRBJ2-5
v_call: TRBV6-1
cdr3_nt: TGTGCCAGCAAGTTTGGGGGGAAAGAGACCCAGTACTTC
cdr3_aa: CASKFGGKETQYF

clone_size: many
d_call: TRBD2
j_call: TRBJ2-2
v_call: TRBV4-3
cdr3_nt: TGCGCCAGCAGCCGTTCGACTAGCGGCCTGAACACCGGGGAGCTGTTTTTT
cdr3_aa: CASSRSTSGLNTGELFF

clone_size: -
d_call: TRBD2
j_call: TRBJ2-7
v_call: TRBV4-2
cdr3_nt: TGTGCCAGCAGCCAACCTGCGGGGGGGGGCCACGAGCAGTACTTC
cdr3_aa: CASSQPAGGGHEQYF

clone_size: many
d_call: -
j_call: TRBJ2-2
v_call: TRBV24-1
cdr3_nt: TGTGCCACCAGTGATCAAGTAATCCGGGAGCTGTTTTTT
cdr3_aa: CATSDQVIRELFF

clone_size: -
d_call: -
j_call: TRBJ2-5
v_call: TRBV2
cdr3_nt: TGTGCCAGCAGTACACTAGCTGGCCAAGAGACCCAGTACTTC
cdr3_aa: CASSTLAGQETQYF

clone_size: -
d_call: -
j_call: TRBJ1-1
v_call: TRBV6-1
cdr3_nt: TGTGCCAGCAGTGAAGCCGGGGGGCTGACCACTGAAGCTTTCTTT
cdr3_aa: CASSEAGGLTTEAFF

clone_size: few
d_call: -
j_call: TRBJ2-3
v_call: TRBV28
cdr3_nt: TGTGCCAACCCGGACAGCCCCACAGATACGCAGTATTTT
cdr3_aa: CANPDSPTDTQYF

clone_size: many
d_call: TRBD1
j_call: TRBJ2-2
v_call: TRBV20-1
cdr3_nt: TGCAGTGCTGTCGGGACAGTCACCGGGGAGCTGTTTTTT
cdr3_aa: CSAVGTVTGELFF

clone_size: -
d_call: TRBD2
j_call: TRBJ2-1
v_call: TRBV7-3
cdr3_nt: TGTGCCAGCAGCTCCCTAGCGGGGGGGACGGATGAGCAGTTCTTC
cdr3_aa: CASSSLAGGTDEQFF

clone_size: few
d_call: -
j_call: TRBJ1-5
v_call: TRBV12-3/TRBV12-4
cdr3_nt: TGTGCCAGCAGCTCCGGGGGGCCCCAGCATTTT
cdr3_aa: CASSSGGPQHF

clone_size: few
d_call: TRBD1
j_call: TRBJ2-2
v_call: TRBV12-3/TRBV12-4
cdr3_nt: TGTGCCGGATCCGGGGACAGCAACACCGGGGAGCTGTTTTTT
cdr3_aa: CAGSGDSNTGELFF

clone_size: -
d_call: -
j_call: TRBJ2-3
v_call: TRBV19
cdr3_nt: TGTGCCAGTAACACCGGGACCCGAGGCGGATCGCAGTATTTT
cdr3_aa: CASNTGTRGGSQYF

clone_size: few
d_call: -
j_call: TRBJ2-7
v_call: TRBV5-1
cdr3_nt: TGCGCCAGCAGCTTGGACAGGGCTGGCTACGAGCAGTACTTC
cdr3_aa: CASSLDRAGYEQYF

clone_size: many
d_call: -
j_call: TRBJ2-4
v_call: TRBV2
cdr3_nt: TGTGCCAGCAGTGTGGGACTTTCCGTCCAGTACTTC
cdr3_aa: CASSVGLSVQYF

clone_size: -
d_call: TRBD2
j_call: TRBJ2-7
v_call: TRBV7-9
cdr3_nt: TGTGCCAGCAGCCGGGAGACTAGCGGGGGTTCCTACGAGCAGTACTTC
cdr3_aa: CASSRETSGGSYEQYF

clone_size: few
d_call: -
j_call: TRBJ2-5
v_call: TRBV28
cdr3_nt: TGTGCCAGCAGGTACCAAGAGACCCAGTACTTC
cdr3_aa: CASRYQETQYF

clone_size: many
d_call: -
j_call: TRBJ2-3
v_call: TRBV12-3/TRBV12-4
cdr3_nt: TGTGCCAGCAGTTTAAGGAGACAGGTCACAGATACGCAGTATTTT
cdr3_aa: CASSLRRQVTDTQYF

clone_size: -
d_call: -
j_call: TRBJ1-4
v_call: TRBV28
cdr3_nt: TGTGCCAGCATACGGGGAAGGGATGAAAAACTGTTTTTT
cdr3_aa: CASIRGRDEKLFF

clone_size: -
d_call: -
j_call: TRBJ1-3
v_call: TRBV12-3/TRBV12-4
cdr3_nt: TGTGCCAGCAGTTCCCGACGACGCTCTGGAAACACCATATATTTT
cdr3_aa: CASSSRRRSGNTIYF

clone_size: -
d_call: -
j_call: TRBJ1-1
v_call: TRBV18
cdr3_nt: TGTGCCAGCTCACCCCAGGGAGACGACACTGAAGCTTTCTTT
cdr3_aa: CASSPQGDDTEAFF

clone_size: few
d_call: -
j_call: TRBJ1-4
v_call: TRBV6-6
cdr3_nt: TGTGCCAGCAGCTTCGCGCGCGGGGCAGGAGAAAAACTGTTTTTT
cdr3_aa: CASSFARGAGEKLFF

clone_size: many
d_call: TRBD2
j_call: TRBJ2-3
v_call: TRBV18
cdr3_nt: TGTGCCAGCTCACCGTTCCATAGCGGGAAGCGCACAGATACGCAGTATTTT
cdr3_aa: CASSPFHSGKRTDTQYF

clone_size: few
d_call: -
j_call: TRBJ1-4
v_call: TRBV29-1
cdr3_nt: TGCAGCGTTACTCGGGGCGAAAAACTGTTTTTT
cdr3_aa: CSVTRGEKLFF

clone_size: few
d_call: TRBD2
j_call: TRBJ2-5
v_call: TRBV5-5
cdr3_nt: TGTGCCAGCAGCTTGGGCCTGGTCCTAGCGGGGACTCAAGAGACCCAGTACTTC
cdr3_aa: CASSLGLVLAGTQETQYF